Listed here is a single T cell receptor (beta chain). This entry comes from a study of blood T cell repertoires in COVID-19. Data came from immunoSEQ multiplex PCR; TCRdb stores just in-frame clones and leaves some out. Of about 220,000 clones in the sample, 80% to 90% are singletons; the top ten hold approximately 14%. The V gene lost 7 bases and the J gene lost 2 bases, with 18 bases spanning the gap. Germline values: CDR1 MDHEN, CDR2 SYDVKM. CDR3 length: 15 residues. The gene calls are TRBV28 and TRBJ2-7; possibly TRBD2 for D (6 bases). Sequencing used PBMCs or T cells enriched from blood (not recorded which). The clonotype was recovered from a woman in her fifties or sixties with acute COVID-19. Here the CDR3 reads CASIQTGLTAYEQYF. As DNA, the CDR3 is TGTGCCAGCATCCAGACGGGACTCACAGCCTACGAGCAGTACTTC.